These T cell receptor beta chains were read from a single sample in a study of long-term antiretroviral therapy in people with HIV. TCRdb's table, derived via immunoSEQ multiplex PCR, lists solely in-frame clones and lacks some. The table shows about 17,000 clones, with about four fifths occurring only once. The input for sequencing was unsorted PBMCs, taken at the start of antiretroviral therapy. These receptors came from a man aged 30 to 45 with HIV. The CDR3 runs from the conserved cysteine through the conserved F or W. The D gene is left open where the match is weak.

>TRBJ2-7|-|TRBV6-1
CASSGGTQPYEQYF
>TRBJ2-7|TRBD1|TRBV7-8
CASSAWGDRGYEQYF
>TRBJ1-2|-|TRBV20-1
CSAQDRKGYTF
>TRBJ2-7|-|TRBV4-1
CASSPGSSYEQYF
>TRBJ1-2|TRBD1|TRBV11-3
CASSFSDKGTESFYGYTF
>TRBJ1-1|TRBD1|TRBV6-1
CASSVLHRGGMNTEAFF
>TRBJ2-1|-|TRBV6-4
CASSPRVEQFF
>TRBJ1-6|-|TRBV6-1
CASSPRQDVYSPLHF
>TRBJ2-3|-|TRBV4-3
CASSQSAGADTQYF
>TRBJ2-2|TRBD1|TRBV14
CASSQYRGTGTGELFF
>TRBJ1-2|-|TRBV7-8
CASSLAVAAVGYGYTF
>TRBJ2-2|TRBD2|TRBV6-5
CASTLAGNRLFF
>TRBJ2-1|-|TRBV9
CASSGDGYNEQFF
>TRBJ1-3|-|TRBV7-9
CASSSRGDYPGNTIYF
>TRBJ2-5|TRBD1|TRBV18
CASSPQRDRGPETQYF
>TRBJ2-2|-|TRBV7-9
CASSLSSGINTGELFF
>TRBJ2-2|TRBD2|TRBV4-2
CASSRGLAGSDGELFF
>TRBJ2-7|-|TRBV4-1
CASSQDISASIGEQYF
>TRBJ2-3|-|TRBV6-6
CASSYSLAQDTQYF
>TRBJ2-5|TRBD2|TRBV11-2
CASSPWLLLAGGPGETQYF
>TRBJ2-7|TRBD1|TRBV9
CASSDTGDSYEQYF
>TRBJ2-1|-|TRBV5-4
CASSFTVEWGNEQFF
>TRBJ1-1|-|TRBV10-2
CASSEGPWNTEAFF
>TRBJ1-1|-|TRBV4-1
CASSQDSWNTEAFF
>TRBJ2-7|TRBD1|TRBV19
CASSRQGWSYEQYF
>TRBJ1-1|TRBD1|TRBV25-1
CASSPRTGITEAFF
>TRBJ1-5|-|TRBV30
CAWSAGGGNQPQHF
>TRBJ1-1|-|TRBV13
CASSLTRPLNTEAFF
>TRBJ2-1|TRBD1|TRBV6-4
CASSDSPQGASYNEQFF
>TRBJ1-4|TRBD1|TRBV19
CASTPKQGFEKLFF